This T cell receptor (beta chain) is drawn from a study of shared clonotypes between healthy human individuals. At the level of the study: Contributing individuals were a couple of females and a few males aged 18 to 49. Regarding the study as a whole: Among non-shared clonotypes, generation probabilities were lower than among those shared by all four donors.

This clone was detected only once. Its target is not known. Naive CD8 cells lacked CD45RO, underwent positive selection for CCR7 and left out terminally differentiated effector memory CD45RA+ cells. HIV-negative, healthy adults without recent acute infections or vaccinations were the donors. Data came from immunoSEQ multiplex PCR; TCRdb stores just in-frame clones and leaves some out. The data hold 600,000 or so clones, with about 98% observed a single time. In germline, CDR1 is WSHSY, CDR2 SAAADI. This CDR3 comprises 15 residues. The V gene end was trimmed by 2 bases and the J gene end by 4 bases; junction bases not matched to a gene: 5.

Sequencing was done on a sample of naive CD8+ T cells sorted from blood. The chain recombines TRBV10-2 with TRBJ2-1; 7 nucleotides line up with TRBD1. The source is a man aged 25-45 years in good health. This CDR3 reads CASSETGTAYNEQFF. The DNA of the CDR3 is TGCGCCAGCAGTGAGACCGGGACAGCATACAATGAGCAGTTCTTC.